The 21 T cell receptor beta chains presented below share a single source sample, sequenced in a study of beta chain features in type 1 diabetes. No antigen has been assigned to these receptors. General study findings and limits: Among patients with Type 1 diabetes, TCRB CDR3s were moderately but significantly shorter in every one of the four CD4+ subsets.

Sequenced material consisted of expressed TCRB transcripts (all of the isolated RNA was reverse transcribed). Measured with immunoSEQ multiplex PCR; TCRdb has only the in-frame clones, and not every one. The sample lists a few hundred thousand clones; 8.5% to 10% were seen once. The source material was central memory CD4+ T cells from blood. These receptors all come from a man aged 25-40 years with type 1 diabetes.

The V and J genes are TRBV7-2 and TRBJ2-7, with D perhaps TRBD1 (5 bases). This CDR3 contains 13 residues. Germline lookup yields CDR1 SGHTA and CDR2 FQGNSA. With 5 bases removed from V and 5 bases from J, the gap between germline ends came to 13 bases. CDR3 region: CASSIQVSDEQYF. As DNA, the CDR3 is TGTGCCAGCAGCATACAGGTTTCGGACGAGCAGTACTTC.

The genes are TRBV7-8 and TRBJ2-1, with TRBD2 identical over 9 bases. This CDR3 spans 16 amino acids. V dropped 7 bases and J dropped 6; count of bases not matched to a gene: 13. CDR1 SGHVS and CDR2 FQNEAQ come from the germline V gene. Here the CDR3 reads CASTPRLGLAANEQFF. The CDR3 bases are TGTGCCAGCACCCCCCGTCTGGGACTAGCCGCCAATGAGCAGTTCTTC.

This clone was seen more than once but under ten times. This chain joins TRBV5-1 and TRBJ1-1; 11 positions agree with TRBD1. The CDR3 runs 18 residues. Germline CDR1 SGHRS, CDR2 YFSETQ. The V segment lost 3 bases and the J segment 0 bases; nucleotides outside the gene matches: 10. CDR3 DNA sequence: TGCGCCAGCAGCTCTCCCCGGGACAGGGGGAACATGAACACTGAAGCTTTCTTT. Translated, it gives CASSSPRDRGNMNTEAFF.

In its sample, this clone was seen a few times. The chain recombines TRBV7-2 with TRBJ2-7, with D possibly matching TRBD1 (7 bases). Germline V gene data show CDR1 as SGHTA and CDR2 as FQGNSA. Trimming removed 1 base from V and 6 bases from J, with 13 bases in between. This CDR3 has 14 amino acids. The CDR3 nucleotides read TGTGCCAGCAGCTTAGAAGGAGGGGGCAGCGAGCAGTACTTC. This codes for CASSLEGGGSEQYF.

The V gene is TRBV11-3, the J gene TRBJ2-1; 8 positions agree with TRBD1. The CDR3 consists of 12 residues. Unmatched junction bases numbered 10, after V lost 5 bases and J lost 16 bases. Germline values: CDR1 SGHNT, CDR2 YENEEA. For the CDR3, the DNA is TGTGCCAGCAGCACCTCTACAGGGGGACCTTTCTTC. Translation gives CASSTSTGGPFF.

The chain employs TRBV6-6 and TRBJ1-2; D is unclear. Germline lookup yields CDR1 MNHNY and CDR2 SVGAGI (reference sequence). CDR3 size: 12 residues. V dropped 5 bases and J dropped 4 bases, with 8 bases sitting between them. The CDR3 region is CASSEVPYGYTF. DNA of the CDR3: TGTGCCAGCAGTGAGGTCCCCTATGGCTACACCTTC.

V and J are TRBV19 and TRBJ1-5; 9 nucleotides match TRBD1. CDR1 is LNHDA and CDR2 is SQIVND in the germline V gene (reference sequence). The CDR3 is 16 residues long. The junction had 15 bases not matched to a gene; V was cut back by 8 bases and J by 7 bases. Here the CDR3 reads CASGRPVTGGRQPQHF. For the CDR3, the DNA is TGTGCCAGTGGGAGGCCTGTAACAGGGGGCCGACAGCCCCAGCATTTT.

The genes are TRBV7-8 and TRBJ2-7; TRBD1 matches 9 bases. V lost 4 bases to trimming and J lost 4 bases; unmatched junction nucleotides: 5. CDR1 is SGHVS, CDR2 FQNEAQ, per germline. This CDR3 comprises 14 residues. The CDR3 sequence is CASSYGTGPYEQYF. CDR3 in DNA: TGTGCCAGCAGCTATGGGACAGGGCCTTACGAGCAGTACTTC.

The rearrangement joins TRBV7-2 to TRBJ1-2; D is undetermined. This CDR3 is 14 amino acids long. Trimming removed 1 base from V and 9 bases from J, with 15 bases in between. From germline, CDR1 is SGHTA and CDR2 FQGNSA. The CDR3 loop reads CASSLEETGSRYTF. For the CDR3, the DNA is TGTGCCAGCAGCTTAGAGGAAACTGGGTCCCGCTACACCTTC.

This clone occurred a few times. The rearrangement uses TRBV5-8 and TRBJ2-7, with D unresolved. V shed 0 bases and J shed 0 bases, with 7 bases lying between them. The CDR3 totals 14 residues. From germline, CDR1 is SGHTS and CDR2 YDEGEE. This chain's CDR3 is CASSLAASSYEQYF. CDR3 sequence (DNA): TGTGCCAGCAGCTTGGCGGCAAGCTCCTACGAGCAGTACTTC.

This clone was found many times. The CDR3 sequence is CASSRSIGVNQPQHF. The DNA for the CDR3 is TGCGCCAGCAGTCGGTCTATAGGGGTCAATCAGCCCCAGCATTTT. V is TRBV23-1 and J is TRBJ1-5; D perhaps matches TRBD1 (5 bases). TRBV23-1 is noted as an ORF with a role that remains uncertain. This CDR3 is built from 15 residues. Trimming removed 4 bases at V and 3 bases at J, with 13 bases between.

There are a few counts of this clone. In the same sample, other DNA sequences code for this CDR3. The chain has TRBV6-6 and TRBJ1-1; D unresolved. This CDR3 region has 13 residues. Deletions cut 6 bases from V and 0 bases from J, with 8 bases between. The V gene's germline CDR1 is MNHNY and CDR2 SVGAGI (reference sequence). CDR3 amino acids: CASSRTMNTEAFF. The CDR3 nucleotides read TGTGCCAGCAGCCGGACCATGAACACTGAAGCTTTCTTT.

V gene TRBV5-5 combines with J gene TRBJ2-3; unclear D gene. Germline CDR1 SGHKS, CDR2 YYEKEE (reference sequence). The CDR3 length is 12 residues. Between the trimmed V and J ends, which lost 4 bases and 5 bases, there was a span of 8 bases. Here the CDR3 DNA reads TGTGCCAGCAGCCAAGAGCTAGATACGCAGTATTTT. The encoded protein is CASSQELDTQYF. The complete variable domain, with remaining parts taken from reference TRBV5-5 and TRBJ2-3, reads DAGVTQSPTHLIKTRGQQVTLRCSPISGHKSVSWYQQVLGQGPQFIFQYYEKEERGRGNFPDRFSARQFPNYSSELNVNALLLGDSALYLCASSQELDTQYFGPGTRLTVL.

The chain joins TRBV5-4 to TRBJ2-7; 7 bases agree with TRBD1. The V segment lost 4 bases and the J segment 0 bases; nucleotides outside the gene matches: 4. The CDR3 consists of 14 residues. The germline V gene encodes CDR1 SGHNT and CDR2 YYREEE (reference sequence). CDR3 in amino acids: CASSHGTDSYEQYF. The CDR3 DNA follows: TGTGCCAGCAGCCACGGGACAGACTCCTACGAGCAGTACTTC. The full variable domain, completed using reference TRBV5-4 and TRBJ2-7, is ETGVTQSPTHLIKTRGQQVTLRCSSQSGHNTVSWYQQALGQGPQFIFQYYREEENGRGNFPPRFSGLQFPNYSSELNVNALELDDSALYLCASSHGTDSYEQYFGPGTRLTVT.

This clone has more than one count but fewer than ten. This rearrangement joins TRBV4-2 to TRBJ2-3, with D unresolved. The CDR3 runs to 14 residues. CDR1 is LGHNA, CDR2 YNFKEQ, per germline. The V gene lost 1 base and the J gene lost 6 bases, with 11 bases spanning the gap. The CDR3 DNA reads TGTGCCAGCAGCCAAGGTTTGACCGCGGATACGCAGTATTTT. Translation: CASSQGLTADTQYF.

This clone was observed a few times. This same CDR3 is encoded by further DNA sequences in the sample. The chain has TRBV6-6 and TRBJ2-1; no reliable D call. The CDR3 covers 12 residues. The V end was cut by 6 bases, the J end by 5 bases, with 8 bases between. Germline CDR1 MNHNY, CDR2 SVGAGI (reference sequence). CDR3 nucleotides: TGTGCCAGCAGACGGCCGGACAATGAGCAGTTCTTC. Its translation: CASRRPDNEQFF.

There are many counts of this clone. The J gene is TRBJ1-5, the V gene TRBV19; D gene ambiguous. The CDR3 consists of 14 residues. Between the trimmed V and J ends, which lost 2 bases and 5 bases, there was a span of 10 bases. Germline CDR1 and CDR2: LNHDA and SQIVND (reference sequence). In DNA, the CDR3 is TGTGCCAGTAGTATAATCGGAAGGGATCAGCCCCAGCATTTT. Residues: CASSIIGRDQPQHF.

This clone was found a few times. The chain recombines TRBV7-2 with TRBJ2-2, with D unclear. Trimming shortened V by 3 bases and J by 6 bases, and 8 bases separated the two germline ends. The CDR3 is 13 amino acids. CDR1 and CDR2 from the germline V gene are SGHTA and FQGNSA. This CDR3 is CASSLLGPGELFF. In DNA, the CDR3 is TGTGCCAGCAGCTTGCTAGGGCCCGGGGAGCTGTTTTTT.

This clone was counted only a few times. This chain joins TRBV29-1 and TRBJ1-2; no firm D call. The V gene's germline CDR1 is SQVTM and CDR2 ANQGSEA. Trimming pared 7 bases from V and 7 bases from J, leaving 13 bases between. The CDR3 length is 11 residues. The DNA of the CDR3 is TGCAGCGCTTTTTATGTACGTGGCTACACCTTC. Amino acid sequence: CSAFYVRGYTF.

J is TRBJ2-5 and V is TRBV7-3; 12 nucleotides match TRBD2. CDR1 and CDR2 (germline): SGHTA, FQGTGA. The CDR3 loop spans 16 amino acids. The trim removed 2 bases at V and 5 bases at J, leaving 6 bases unmatched. This CDR3 is CASSLSSGRAGETQYF. For the CDR3, the DNA is TGTGCCAGCAGCTTATCTAGCGGGAGGGCGGGGGAGACCCAGTACTTC. The variable domain in full, completed from reference TRBV7-3 and TRBJ2-5, reads GAGVSQTPSNKVTEKGKYVELRCDPISGHTALYWYRQSLGQGPEFLIYFQGTGAADDSGLPNDRFFAVRPEGSVSTLKIQRTERGDSAVYLCASSLSSGRAGETQYFGPGTRLLVL.

This clone was recorded a few times. The rearrangement links TRBV7-9 to TRBJ1-2; 7 bases align to TRBD1. The ends lost 5 bases at V and 6 bases at J; junction bases unmatched: 9. Germline values: CDR1 SEHNR, CDR2 FQNEAQ (reference sequence). The CDR3 is 14 residues long. CDR3 sequence (DNA): TGTGCCAGCAGCCGATATCAGGGGGAGGATGGCTACACCTTC. Translated, it gives CASSRYQGEDGYTF. The full variable domain, rest sourced from reference TRBV7-9 and TRBJ1-2, is DTGVSQNPRHKITKRGQNVTFRCDPISEHNRLYWYRQTLGQGPEFLTYFQNEAQLEKSRLLSDRFSAERPKGSFSTLEIQRTEQGDSAMYLCASSRYQGEDGYTFGSGTRLTVV.